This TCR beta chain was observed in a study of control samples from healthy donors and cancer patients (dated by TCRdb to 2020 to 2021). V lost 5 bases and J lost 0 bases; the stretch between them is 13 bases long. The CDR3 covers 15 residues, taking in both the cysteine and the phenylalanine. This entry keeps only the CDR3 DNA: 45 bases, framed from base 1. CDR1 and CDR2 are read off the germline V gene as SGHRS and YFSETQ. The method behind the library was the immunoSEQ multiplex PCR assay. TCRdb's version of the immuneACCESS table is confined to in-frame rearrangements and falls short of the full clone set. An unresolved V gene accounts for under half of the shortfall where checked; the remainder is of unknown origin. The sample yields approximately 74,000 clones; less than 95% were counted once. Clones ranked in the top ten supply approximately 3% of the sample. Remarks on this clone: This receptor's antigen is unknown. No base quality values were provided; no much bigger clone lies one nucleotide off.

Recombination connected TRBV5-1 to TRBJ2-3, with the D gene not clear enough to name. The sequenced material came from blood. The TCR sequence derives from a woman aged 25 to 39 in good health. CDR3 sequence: CASRPSGTSTDTQYF. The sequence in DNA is TGCGCCAGCAGGCCATCGGGTACTAGCACAGATACGCAGTATTTT.